These 22 T cell receptor beta chains were all obtained from the same sample, sequenced in a study of control samples from healthy donors and cancer patients. Profiling relied on immunoSEQ multiplex PCR, and the TCRdb table lists in-frame clones only, not all of them. Of around 150,000 clones listed, around 90% are singletons. Material: blood. These receptors all come from a man aged 25 to 45 in good health.

The chain employs TRBV5-1 and TRBJ1-5; 8 bases agree with TRBD1. The CDR3 loop spans 13 amino acids. V lost 4 bases, J lost 5 bases, and 2 bases stayed unmatched. Germline CDR1 is SGHRS and CDR2 is YFSETQ. The chain's CDR3 is CASSPTGDQPQHF. The CDR3 region has the DNA TGCGCCAGCAGCCCGACAGGGGATCAGCCCCAGCATTTT.

The J gene is TRBJ1-5, the V gene TRBV4-1, with TRBD1 matching over 7 bases. V shed 0 bases, J shed 2 bases, and the junction held 7 bases outside the gene matches. CDR1 and CDR2 (germline): MGHRA, YSYEKL. The CDR3 sequence is 17 residues long. CDR3 amino acids: CASSQERQGLGNQPQHF. The CDR3, as DNA: TGCGCCAGCAGCCAAGAGAGACAGGGCTTGGGCAATCAGCCCCAGCATTTT.

The chain carries TRBV7-3 and TRBJ1-1, with D unresolved. Germline loops: CDR1 SGHTA, CDR2 FQGTGA. The V end lost 3 bases, the J end lost 5 bases, and 10 bases lay between the germline ends. CDR3 size: 13 residues. This CDR3 reads CASSFLTSTEAFF. The CDR3 DNA reads TGTGCCAGCAGCTTTCTGACGAGTACTGAAGCTTTCTTT.

This clone was counted a single time. The chain recombines TRBV10-3 with TRBJ1-5; a possible D gene is TRBD1 (5 bases). Germline CDR1 ENHRY, CDR2 SYGVKD. The CDR3 consists of 13 residues. V shed 3 bases and J shed 6 bases, with 9 bases lying between them. This chain's CDR3 is CAISDIGGQPQHF. CDR3 DNA sequence: TGTGCCATCAGTGACATCGGGGGTCAGCCCCAGCATTTT.

The chain has TRBV24-1 and TRBJ2-4; a possible D gene is TRBD2 (5 bases). The CDR3 is 17 residues long. Per the germline V gene, CDR1 is KGHDR and CDR2 is SFDVKD. Deletions cut 0 bases from V and 0 bases from J, with 11 bases between. CDR3 sequence reads: CATSDLLRGGAKNIQYF. CDR3 in DNA: TGTGCCACCAGTGATTTGTTGCGTGGAGGAGCCAAAAACATTCAGTACTTC.

The chain has TRBV10-3 and TRBJ1-1; the match to TRBD1 covers 8 bases. Germline CDR1 reads ENHRY; CDR2 reads SYGVKD. J gave up 4 bases and V 2 bases, and 9 bases lay outside the gene matches. This CDR3 is 16 amino acids long. The DNA of the CDR3 is TGTGCCATCAGTGAGAGTCCCATAACAGGGGGCACTGAAGCTTTCTTT. Amino acid sequence: CAISESPITGGTEAFF.

The J gene is TRBJ2-1, the V gene TRBV5-1; 8 bases are shared with TRBD2. From germline, CDR1 is SGHRS and CDR2 YFSETQ. The V and J ends lost 7 bases and 4 bases, in that order; junction bases with no gene match: 4. The CDR3 spans 13 residues. The CDR3 DNA reads as TGCGCCAGCCAGAGCGGGGGTTACAATGAGCAGTTCTTC. It codes for CASQSGGYNEQFF.

The chain combines TRBV5-5 with TRBJ2-1; 7 bases line up with TRBD1. Germline V gene sequence: CDR1 SGHKS, CDR2 YYEKEE (reference sequence). With V trimmed by 3 bases and J by 10 bases, 7 bases remained unmatched. The CDR3 has 13 residues. The CDR3 DNA sequence: TGTGCCAGCAGCTCGAGGGGGCTTGGGGAGCAGTTCTTC. Translating it yields CASSSRGLGEQFF.

The chain carries TRBV9 and TRBJ2-7, with a weak D call TRBD2 (6 bases). V shed 0 bases and J shed 1 base, with 11 bases lying between them. CDR1 and CDR2 from the germline V gene are SGDLS and YYNGEE. The CDR3 loop spans 15 amino acids. The CDR3 bases are TGTGCCAGCAGCGTAGACGGGGGATCATCCTACGAGCAGTACTTC. It encodes CASSVDGGSSYEQYF.

This chain joins TRBV7-2 and TRBJ1-5, with D tentatively TRBD1 (5 bases). V lost 5 bases and J 0 bases, leaving 11 bases between the germline ends. Germline V gives CDR1 SGHTA, CDR2 FQGNSA. The CDR3 length is 15 residues. The CDR3 spells CASSPQANSNQPQHF. The CDR3 DNA is TGTGCCAGCAGCCCACAGGCGAATAGCAATCAGCCCCAGCATTTT.

The V gene is TRBV15, the J gene TRBJ1-5; weak D call: TRBD1 (6 bases). Trimming stripped 3 bases from V and 7 bases from J, with 13 bases between. Germline CDR1 is LNHNV and CDR2 is YYDKDF (reference sequence). This CDR3 spans 14 amino acids. The DNA of the CDR3 is TGTGCCACCAGCAGTTCAGGGGAAGTACAGCCCCAGCATTTT. Translated: CATSSSGEVQPQHF.

The chain recombines TRBV3-1 (or the pseudogene TRBV3-2) with TRBJ1-2; D gene unclear. The CDR3 is 14 residues long. V was clipped by 1 base and J by 4 bases, with 10 bases between them. Germline V CDR1 and CDR2: LGHDT, YNNKEL (reference sequence). The CDR3 nucleotides are TGTGCCAGCAGCCAAGGAGTACAGTTCTATGGCTACACCTTC. This encodes CASSQGVQFYGYTF.

This rearrangement joins TRBV27 to TRBJ2-2, with 7 bases fitting TRBD1. The V gene's germline CDR1 is MNHEY and CDR2 SMNVEV (reference sequence). The trim removed 4 bases at V and 2 bases at J, leaving 7 bases unmatched. CDR3 length: 16 amino acids. CDR3 loop: CASSSPGTANTGELFF. The CDR3 nucleotides are TGTGCCAGCAGTTCGCCCGGGACAGCAAACACCGGGGAGCTGTTTTTT.

The genes are TRBV21-1 and TRBJ1-5; the table names TRBD1, a call not compared with the DNA. TRBV21-1 is designated a pseudogene. The CDR3 is 15 residues long. CDR3 loop: CASSIHRGTHQPQHF. CDR3 DNA: TGTGCCAGCAGCATCCACAGGGGTACTCATCAGCCCCAGCATTTT.

The chain employs TRBV11-3 and TRBJ2-3; possible D gene TRBD1, 6 bases. The CDR3 contains 14 residues. Germline CDR1 is SGHNT and CDR2 is YENEEA. V lost 3 bases, J lost 3 bases, and 10 bases lay in between. The CDR3 protein is CASSLGAVTDTQYF. The CDR3 DNA follows: TGTGCCAGCAGCTTGGGGGCCGTGACAGATACGCAGTATTTT. Based on the CDR3 plus reference TRBV11-3 and TRBJ2-3, the full variable domain is EAGVVQSPRYKIIEKKQPVAFWCNPISGHNTLYWYLQNLGQGPELLIRYENEEAVDDSQLPKDRFSAERLKGVDSTLKIQPAELGDSAVYLCASSLGAVTDTQYFGPGTRLTVL.

This clone has only one observation. The genes are TRBV7-2 and TRBJ2-2; weak D call: TRBD2 (5 bases). Germline CDR1 is SGHTA and CDR2 is FQGNSA. V lost 2 bases, J lost 5 bases, and 12 bases lay in between. This CDR3 has 15 residues. The CDR3 coding sequence is TGTGCCAGCAGCTTATGGCGGGTTCGGACCGGGGAGCTGTTTTTT. It codes for CASSLWRVRTGELFF.

The chain couples TRBV5-4 to TRBJ1-4; 7 bases align to TRBD1. Trimming cost V 4 bases and J 5 bases; bases outside gene matches: 8. Germline V gene sequence: CDR1 SGHNT, CDR2 YYREEE (reference sequence). This CDR3 spans 15 amino acids. The CDR3 region is CASSQDRASNEKLFF. As DNA, the CDR3 is TGTGCCAGCAGCCAAGACAGGGCTTCCAATGAAAAACTGTTTTTT. Based on the CDR3 plus reference TRBV5-4 and TRBJ1-4, the full variable domain is ETGVTQSPTHLIKTRGQQVTLRCSSQSGHNTVSWYQQALGQGPQFIFQYYREEENGRGNFPPRFSGLQFPNYSSELNVNALELDDSALYLCASSQDRASNEKLFFGSGTQLSVL.

The chain combines TRBV2 with TRBJ1-1; D is unclear. Looked up from germline, CDR1 is SNHLY and CDR2 is FYNNEI. This CDR3 is built from 13 residues. V gave up 8 bases and J gave up 7 bases, with 17 bases separating them. This CDR3 reads CASGRQEKLEAFF. The CDR3 nucleotides read TGTGCCAGCGGGCGCCAGGAGAAGCTTGAAGCTTTCTTT.

This chain connects TRBV4-1 to TRBJ2-5; D remains unclear. There are 14 residues in the CDR3. Germline CDR1 reads MGHRA; CDR2 reads YSYEKL. V gave up 1 base and J gave up 0 bases, with 6 bases separating them. For the CDR3, the DNA is TGCGCCAGCAGCCAAGGAACGTACCAAGAGACCCAGTACTTC. It encodes CASSQGTYQETQYF.

The rearrangement uses TRBV5-1 and TRBJ2-1, with no clear D. CDR1 and CDR2 from the germline V gene are SGHRS and YFSETQ. This CDR3 is 13 amino acids long. V lost 0 bases, J lost 4 bases, and 5 bases lay in between. CDR3 sequence: CASSLVTYNEQFF. Written as DNA, the CDR3 is TGCGCCAGCAGCTTGGTCACGTACAATGAGCAGTTCTTC.

The gene calls are TRBV5-1 and TRBJ2-3, with a weak D call TRBD1 (5 bases). Trimming pared 6 bases from V and 1 base from J, leaving 18 bases between. There are 16 residues in the CDR3. Germline assignment: CDR1 SGHRS and CDR2 YFSETQ. This CDR3 is CASTLQGQQGTDTQYF. DNA of the CDR3: TGCGCCAGCACCCTCCAAGGACAACAAGGCACAGATACGCAGTATTTT.

A few counts support this clone. The rearrangement joins TRBV29-1 to TRBJ2-1; 8 nucleotides agree with TRBD2. From germline, CDR1 is SQVTM and CDR2 ANQGSEA. This CDR3 has 13 residues. After removal of 8 bases from V and 9 bases from J, the junction contained 12 bases not matched to a gene. The CDR3 sequence is CSSSGTRSGEQFF. For the CDR3, the DNA is TGCAGCTCAAGCGGGACTAGGTCTGGTGAGCAGTTCTTC.